This TCR beta chain is from a study of cytomegalovirus exposure and HLA in healthy donors. Amplification used 60 Vbeta primers and 13 Jbeta primers. How the authors handled the data: A follow-up analysis tallied about 88 million unique TCR beta chains, about 10 million shared. Some clones are missing from TCRdb's copy, which holds only in-frame ones; the method was immunoSEQ multiplex PCR. V and J calls and clone size follow that table, whereas D and trimming were derived from the DNA. The sample has 95,000 to 150,000 clones; roughly 73% are singletons. The receptor comes from a man between 60 and 70 years old in good health and CMV-seropositive. The sample taken for sequencing was PBMCs.

This CDR3 is CASSLGTGRKNEQFF. The CDR3 DNA is TGTGCCAGCAGCTTGGGTACAGGACGAAAAAATGAGCAGTTCTTC. The chain carries TRBV5-4 and TRBJ2-1; the D gene is possibly TRBD1 (5 bases). CDR3 length: 15 residues. Trimming stripped 0 bases from V and 7 bases from J, with 14 bases between. The germline V gene encodes CDR1 SGHNT and CDR2 YYREEE (reference sequence).